The text below deals with one T cell receptor beta chain. RNA in amounts of about 0.45 to 1 ug was reverse transcribed with random hexamers. TCRdb used MiXCR to reprocess the immunoSEQ multiplex PCR reads, holding one entry per CDR3 protein. The sample includes roughly 300,000 distinct CDR3 sequences, 80% to 90% seen only once; the top ten take 0.095% to 0.14%. TCR beta was sequenced from blood CD8+ and CD4+ T cells. Negative magnetic isolation gave CD8+ and CD4+ cells; FACS enriched CD8+ TEMRA. Germline V CDR1 and CDR2: MNHEY, SMNVEV (reference sequence). The CDR3 is made up of 13 amino acids. Germline trimming cut 7 bases from V and 1 base from J; bases unmatched to any gene: 2. This sample is part of a study of CD8 T cells in Susac syndrome.

The chain uses TRBV27 and TRBJ2-7; 9 bases map to TRBD1. Input material: CD8+ T cells from PBMCs. The receptor was derived from a human donor with multiple sclerosis. CDR3 sequence: CASKGTGSYEQYF. CDR3 sequence (DNA): TGTGCCAGCAAGGGGACAGGGTCCTACGAGCAGTACTTC.